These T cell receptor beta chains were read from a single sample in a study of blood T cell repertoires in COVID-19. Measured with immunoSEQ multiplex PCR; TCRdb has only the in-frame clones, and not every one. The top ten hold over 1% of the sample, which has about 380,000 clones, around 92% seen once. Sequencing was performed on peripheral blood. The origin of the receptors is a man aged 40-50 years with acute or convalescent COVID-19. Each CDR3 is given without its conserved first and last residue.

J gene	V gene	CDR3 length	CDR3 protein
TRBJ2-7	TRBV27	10	ASSSLRYEQY
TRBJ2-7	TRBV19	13	ASTPLAGVTNEQY
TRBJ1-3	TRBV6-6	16	ASSPPPGGPSSGNTIY
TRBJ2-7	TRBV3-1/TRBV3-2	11	ASTYRGAGEQY
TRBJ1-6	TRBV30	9	AWSTGSPLH
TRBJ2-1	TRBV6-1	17	ASSDDASGPRISYNEQF
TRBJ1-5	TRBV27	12	ASSLSRGNQPQH
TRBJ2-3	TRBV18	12	ASSPPGGTGTQY
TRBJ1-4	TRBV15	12	ATSRDRVGEKLF
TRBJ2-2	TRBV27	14	ASSLPNPGEQGELF
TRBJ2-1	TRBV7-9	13	ASSHLSRAADEQF
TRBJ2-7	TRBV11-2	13	ASSLYSDPSYEQY
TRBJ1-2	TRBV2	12	ASSITGTQDGYT
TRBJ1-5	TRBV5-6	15	ASSVIAGTGGLWPRH
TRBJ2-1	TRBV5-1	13	ASNGREKSYNEQF
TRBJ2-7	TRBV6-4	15	ASSDLRPETGEYEQY
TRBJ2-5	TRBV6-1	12	ASSEGGGQETQY
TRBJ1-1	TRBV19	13	ASSIGQAANTEAF
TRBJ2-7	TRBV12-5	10	ASGFSGYEQY
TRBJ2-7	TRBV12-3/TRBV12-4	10	ASSLASGEQY
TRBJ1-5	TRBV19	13	ASSRQQGINQPQH
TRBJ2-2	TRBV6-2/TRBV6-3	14	ASSFMGTGGAGELF
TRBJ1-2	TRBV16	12	ASSQSRSDYGYT
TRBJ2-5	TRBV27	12	ASSQGTGQETQY
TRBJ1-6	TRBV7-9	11	ASIRGSDSPLH
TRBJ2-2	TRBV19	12	AGRQGSNTGELF
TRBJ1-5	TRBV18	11	ASSPFEGQPQH
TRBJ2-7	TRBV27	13	ASSLVSTGDREQY
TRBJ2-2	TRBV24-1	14	ATSDYKQGRSGELF
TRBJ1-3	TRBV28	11	ASSPSAGNTIY
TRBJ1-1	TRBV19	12	ASSKLDRGTEAF
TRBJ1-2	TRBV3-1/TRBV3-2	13	ASSSPGQGHYGYT
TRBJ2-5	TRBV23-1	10	ARTGGMETQY
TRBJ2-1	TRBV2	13	ASSEVQNSYNEQF
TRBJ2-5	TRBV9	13	ASSPGTSIRETQY
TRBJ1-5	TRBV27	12	ASSPIVRSQPQH
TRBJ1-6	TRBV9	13	ASSVRAFDNSPLH
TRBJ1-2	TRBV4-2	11	ASSPDRDYGYT
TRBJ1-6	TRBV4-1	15	ASSQGTGTGVYSPLH
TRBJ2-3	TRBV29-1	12	SVGGLAGTDTQY
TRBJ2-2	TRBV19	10	ASPTDTGELF
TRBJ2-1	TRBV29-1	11	SVLSPEYNEQF
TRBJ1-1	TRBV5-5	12	ASSLAGPNTEAF
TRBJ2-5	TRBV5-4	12	ASSLVGGRETQY
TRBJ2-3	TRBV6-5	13	ASSRDRGSTDTQY
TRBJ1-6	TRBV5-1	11	ASSYREGRPLH
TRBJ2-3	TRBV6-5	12	ASSLAGVTDTQY
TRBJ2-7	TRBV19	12	ASSPRGTSYEQY
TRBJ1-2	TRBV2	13	ASSQDINPFYGYT
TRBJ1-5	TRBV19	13	ASSISGVGNQPQH
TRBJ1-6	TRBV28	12	ASSSGDSASPLH
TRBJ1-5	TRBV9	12	ASSVGGNHQPQH
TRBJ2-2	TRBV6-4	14	ASSDSASGGTGELF
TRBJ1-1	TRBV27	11	ASSLFRNTEAF
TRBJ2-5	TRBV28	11	ASSFPGMETQY
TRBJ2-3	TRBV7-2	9	ASSLGEAQY
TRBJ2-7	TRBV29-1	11	SVKWTGAYEQY